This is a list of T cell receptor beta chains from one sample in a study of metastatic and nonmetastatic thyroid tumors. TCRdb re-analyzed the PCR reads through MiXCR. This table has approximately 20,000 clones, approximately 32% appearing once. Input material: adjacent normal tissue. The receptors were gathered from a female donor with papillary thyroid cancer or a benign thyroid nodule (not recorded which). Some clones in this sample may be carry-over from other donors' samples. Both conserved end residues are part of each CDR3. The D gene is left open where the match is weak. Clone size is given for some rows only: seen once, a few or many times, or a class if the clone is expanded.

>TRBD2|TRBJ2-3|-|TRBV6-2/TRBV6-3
TGTGCCAGCAGTTACACCACTAGCGGGACAGATACGCAGTATTTT
CASSYTTSGTDTQYF
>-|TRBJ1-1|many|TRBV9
TGTGCCAGCAGCGTAGGAGAGGGGGAAGCTTTCTTT
CASSVGEGEAFF
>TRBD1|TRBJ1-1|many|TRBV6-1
TGTGCCAGCAGATCCCCGACAGGGCTAAACACTGAAGCTTTCTTT
CASRSPTGLNTEAFF
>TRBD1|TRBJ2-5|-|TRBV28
TGTGCCAGCAGTTTTCAGGGGGCCTGCCCGCGGGAGACCCAGTACTTC
CASSFQGACPRETQYF
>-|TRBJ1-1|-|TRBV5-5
TGTGCCAGCAGTTACAGCACTGAAGCTTTCTTT
CASSYSTEAFF
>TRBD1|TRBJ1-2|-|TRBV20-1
TGCAGTGCTAGGGACAGGGCCAGCTACACCTTC
CSARDRASYTF
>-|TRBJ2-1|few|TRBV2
TGTGCCAGCAGTGAGGATGGACTCGACAATGAGCAGTTCTTC
CASSEDGLDNEQFF
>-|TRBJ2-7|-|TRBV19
TGTGCCAGTAGTTCGGGACCGATCTACGAGCAGTACTTC
CASSSGPIYEQYF
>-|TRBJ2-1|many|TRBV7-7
TGTGCCAGCAGCTTAGGGCCGGACAATGAGCAGTTCTTC
CASSLGPDNEQFF
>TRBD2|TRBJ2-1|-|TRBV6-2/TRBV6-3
TGTGCCAGCAGGGGCTTAGGGACTAGCGGGAGGAGTGAGCAGTTCTTT
CASRGLGTSGRSEQFF
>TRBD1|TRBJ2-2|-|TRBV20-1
TGCAGTGCCCCGCATCAGGGGGCTGCCACCGGGGAGCTGTTTTTT
CSAPHQGAATGELFF
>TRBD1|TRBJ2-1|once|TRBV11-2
TGTGCCAGCAGCCCGGCGGGGACAGGGGGCAATGAGCAGTTCTTC
CASSPAGTGGNEQFF
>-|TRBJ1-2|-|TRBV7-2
TGTGCCAGCAGCCCTACCGGGTCGAGCCTCTATGGCTACACCTTC
CASSPTGSSLYGYTF
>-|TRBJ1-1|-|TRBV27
TGTGCCAGCAGTTTCGGGGGGATGAACACTGAAGCTTTCTTT
CASSFGGMNTEAFF
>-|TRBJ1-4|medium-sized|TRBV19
TGTGCCAGTAGTATCGCAGGGAAACCGGAAAAACTGTTTTTT
CASSIAGKPEKLFF
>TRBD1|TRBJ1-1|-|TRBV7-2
TGTGCCAGCAGCTCCGACAGGGCCACTGAAGCTTTCTTT
CASSSDRATEAFF
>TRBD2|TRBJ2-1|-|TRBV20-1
TGCAGTGCTAGAGATGAAATGAGGACTAGCGGGGGTAATGAGCAGTTCTTC
CSARDEMRTSGGNEQFF
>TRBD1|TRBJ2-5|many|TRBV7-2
TGTGCCAGCAGACCAGGGACAGGGCAAGAGACCCAGTACTTC
CASRPGTGQETQYF
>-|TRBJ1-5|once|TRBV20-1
TGCAGTGCTAGAGAGGCAGGCCCATACAATCAGCCCCAGCATTTT
CSAREAGPYNQPQHF
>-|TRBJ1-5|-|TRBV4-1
TGCGCCAGCAGCCAAACCACTCAGCCCCAGCATTTT
CASSQTTQPQHF
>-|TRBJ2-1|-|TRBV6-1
TGTGCCAGCAGTGACGAGGGATTGACTATTTTCTTC
CASSDEGLTIFF
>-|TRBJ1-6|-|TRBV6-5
TGTGCCAGCAGTTACTCGCCGAGCTCCTATAATTCACCCCTCCACTTT
CASSYSPSSYNSPLHF
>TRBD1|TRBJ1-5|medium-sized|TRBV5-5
TGTGCCAGCAGCTTGGTGGACAGGGCTACTCAGCCCCAGCATTTT
CASSLVDRATQPQHF
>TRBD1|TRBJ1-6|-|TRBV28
TGTGCCAGCATTTCACGCCAGGGGGCGTTAAATTCACCCCTCCACTTT
CASISRQGALNSPLHF
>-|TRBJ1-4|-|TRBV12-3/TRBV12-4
TGTGCCAGCAGTTTGAGCAGGGTGGGAGAAAAACTGTTTTTT
CASSLSRVGEKLFF
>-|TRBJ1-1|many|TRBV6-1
TGTGCCAGCAGTGAAACGCTTGAGGGGGTTCGCACTGAAGCTTTCTTT
CASSETLEGVRTEAFF
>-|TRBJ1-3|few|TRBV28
TGTGCCAGCAGTTTCACCTGGGCTGGAAACACCATATATTTT
CASSFTWAGNTIYF
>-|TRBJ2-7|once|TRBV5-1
TGCGCCAGCAGCTATGAGGATGGAATCTCCTACGAGCAGTACTTC
CASSYEDGISYEQYF
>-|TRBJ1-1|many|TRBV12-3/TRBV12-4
TGTGCCAGCAGCCCACACCGTGAAGCTTTCTTT
CASSPHREAFF